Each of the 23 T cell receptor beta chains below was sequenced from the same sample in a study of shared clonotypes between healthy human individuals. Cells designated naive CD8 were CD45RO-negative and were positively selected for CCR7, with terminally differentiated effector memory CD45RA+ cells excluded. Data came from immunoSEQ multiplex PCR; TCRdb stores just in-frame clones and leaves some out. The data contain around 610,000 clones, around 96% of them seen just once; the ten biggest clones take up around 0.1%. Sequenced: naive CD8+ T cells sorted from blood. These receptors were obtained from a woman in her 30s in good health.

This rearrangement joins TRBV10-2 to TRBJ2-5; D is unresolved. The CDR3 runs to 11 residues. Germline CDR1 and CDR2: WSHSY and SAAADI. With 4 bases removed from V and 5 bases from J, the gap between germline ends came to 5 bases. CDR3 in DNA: TGCGCCAGCAGTGTTGGGGAGACCCAGTACTTC. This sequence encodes CASSVGETQYF.

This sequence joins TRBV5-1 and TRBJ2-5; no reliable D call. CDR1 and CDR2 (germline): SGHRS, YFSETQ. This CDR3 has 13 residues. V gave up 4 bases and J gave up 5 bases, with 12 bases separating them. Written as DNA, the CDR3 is TGCGCCAGCAGCAAGATCAATGAGGAGACCCAGTACTTC. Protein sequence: CASSKINEETQYF. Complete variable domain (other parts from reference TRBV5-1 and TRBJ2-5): KAGVTQTPRYLIKTRGQQVTLSCSPISGHRSVSWYQQTPGQGLQFLFEYFSETQRNKGNFPGRFSGRQFSNSRSEMNVSTLELGDSALYLCASSKINEETQYFGPGTRLLVL.

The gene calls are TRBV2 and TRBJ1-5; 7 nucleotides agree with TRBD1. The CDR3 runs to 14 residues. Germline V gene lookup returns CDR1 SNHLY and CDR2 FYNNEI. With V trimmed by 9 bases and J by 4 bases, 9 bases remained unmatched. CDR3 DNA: TGTGCCAGTTGGGACAGCGAGAAAAATCAGCCCCAGCATTTT. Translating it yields CASWDSEKNQPQHF.

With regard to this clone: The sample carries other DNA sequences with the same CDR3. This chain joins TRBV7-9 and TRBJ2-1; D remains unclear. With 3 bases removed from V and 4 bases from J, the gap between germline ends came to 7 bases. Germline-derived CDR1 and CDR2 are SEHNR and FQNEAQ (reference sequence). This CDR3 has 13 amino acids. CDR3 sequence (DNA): TGTGCCAGCAGCTTGGGTCAATACAATGAGCAGTTCTTC. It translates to CASSLGQYNEQFF. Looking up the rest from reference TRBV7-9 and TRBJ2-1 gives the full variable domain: DTGVSQNPRHKITKRGQNVTFRCDPISEHNRLYWYRQTLGQGPEFLTYFQNEAQLEKSRLLSDRFSAERPKGSFSTLEIQRTEQGDSAMYLCASSLGQYNEQFFGPGTRLTVL.

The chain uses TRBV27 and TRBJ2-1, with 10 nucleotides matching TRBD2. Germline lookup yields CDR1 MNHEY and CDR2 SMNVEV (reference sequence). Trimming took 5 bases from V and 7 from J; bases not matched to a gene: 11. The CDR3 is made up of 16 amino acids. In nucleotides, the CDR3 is TGTGCCAGCAGTATCTTATCGGGACTAGCGTCGAATGAGCAGTTCTTC. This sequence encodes CASSILSGLASNEQFF.

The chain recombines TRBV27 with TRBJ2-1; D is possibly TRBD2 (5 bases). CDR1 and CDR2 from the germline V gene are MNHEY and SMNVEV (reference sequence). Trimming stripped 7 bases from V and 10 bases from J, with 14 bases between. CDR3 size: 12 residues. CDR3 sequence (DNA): TGTGCCAGCAAGGACTCGGTCGGAGAGCAGTTCTTC. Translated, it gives CASKDSVGEQFF.

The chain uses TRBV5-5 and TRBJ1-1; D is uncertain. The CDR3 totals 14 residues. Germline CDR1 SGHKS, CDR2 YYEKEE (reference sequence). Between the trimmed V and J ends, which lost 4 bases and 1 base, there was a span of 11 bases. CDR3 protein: CASSVPRQNTEAFF. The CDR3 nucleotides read TGTGCCAGCAGCGTGCCCCGACAGAACACTGAAGCTTTCTTT. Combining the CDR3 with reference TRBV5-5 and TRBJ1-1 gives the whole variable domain DAGVTQSPTHLIKTRGQQVTLRCSPISGHKSVSWYQQVLGQGPQFIFQYYEKEERGRGNFPDRFSARQFPNYSSELNVNALLLGDSALYLCASSVPRQNTEAFFGQGTRLTVV.

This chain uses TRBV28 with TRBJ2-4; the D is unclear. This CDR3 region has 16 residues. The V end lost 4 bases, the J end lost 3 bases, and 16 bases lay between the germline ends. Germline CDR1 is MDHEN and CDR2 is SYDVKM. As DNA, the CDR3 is TGTGCCAGCAGTTCCCTTTGGGGTTATAGCAAAAACATTCAGTACTTC. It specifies CASSSLWGYSKNIQYF. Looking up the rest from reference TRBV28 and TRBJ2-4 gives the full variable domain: DVKVTQSSRYLVKRTGEKVFLECVQDMDHENMFWYRQDPGLGLRLIYFSYDVKMKEKGDIPEGYSVSREKKERFSLILESASTNQTSMYLCASSSLWGYSKNIQYFGAGTRLSVL.

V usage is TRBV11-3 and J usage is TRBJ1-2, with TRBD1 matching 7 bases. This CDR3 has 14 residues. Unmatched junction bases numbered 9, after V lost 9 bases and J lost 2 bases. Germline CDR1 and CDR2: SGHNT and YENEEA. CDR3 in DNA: TGTGCCAGAAGGACAGGACCCTTCAACTATGGCTACACCTTC. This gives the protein CARRTGPFNYGYTF.

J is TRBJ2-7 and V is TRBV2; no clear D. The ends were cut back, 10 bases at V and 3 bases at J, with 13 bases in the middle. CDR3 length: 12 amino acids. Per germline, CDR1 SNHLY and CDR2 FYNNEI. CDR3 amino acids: CATAGVDYEQYF. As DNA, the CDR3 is TGTGCCACTGCTGGGGTTGACTACGAGCAGTACTTC.

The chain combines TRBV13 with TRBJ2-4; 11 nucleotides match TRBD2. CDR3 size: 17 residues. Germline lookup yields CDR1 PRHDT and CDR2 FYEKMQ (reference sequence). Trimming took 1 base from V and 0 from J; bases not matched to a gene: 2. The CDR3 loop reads CASSLDLAGGAKNIQYF. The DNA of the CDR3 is TGTGCCAGCAGCTTAGATCTAGCGGGAGGAGCCAAAAACATTCAGTACTTC.

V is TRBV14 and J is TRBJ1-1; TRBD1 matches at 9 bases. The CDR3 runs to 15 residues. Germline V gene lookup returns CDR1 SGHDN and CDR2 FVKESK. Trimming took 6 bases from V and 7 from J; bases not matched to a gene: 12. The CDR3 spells CASRPPRDRVSEAFF. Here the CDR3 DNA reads TGTGCCAGCAGGCCGCCCCGGGACAGGGTTAGTGAAGCTTTCTTT.

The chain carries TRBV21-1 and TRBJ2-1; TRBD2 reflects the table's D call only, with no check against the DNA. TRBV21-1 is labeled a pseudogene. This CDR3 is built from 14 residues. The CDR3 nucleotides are TGTGCCAGCAGCATTCGGGACTCACGGCCTGAGCAGTTCTTC. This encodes CASSIRDSRPEQFF.

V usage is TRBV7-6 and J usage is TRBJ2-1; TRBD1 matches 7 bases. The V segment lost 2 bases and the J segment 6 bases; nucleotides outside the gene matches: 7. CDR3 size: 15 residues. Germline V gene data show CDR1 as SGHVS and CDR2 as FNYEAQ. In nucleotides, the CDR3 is TGTGCCAGCAGCTTACCCCCGGGACAGCTCAATGAGCAGTTCTTC. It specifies CASSLPPGQLNEQFF.

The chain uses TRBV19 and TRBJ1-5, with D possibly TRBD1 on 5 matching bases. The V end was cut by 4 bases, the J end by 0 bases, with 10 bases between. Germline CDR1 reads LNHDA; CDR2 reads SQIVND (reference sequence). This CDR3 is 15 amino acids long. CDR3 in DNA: TGTGCCAGTAGTAGAGGGGATTATAGCAATCAGCCCCAGCATTTT. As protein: CASSRGDYSNQPQHF. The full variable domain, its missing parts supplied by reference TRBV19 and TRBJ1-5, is DGGITQSPKYLFRKEGQNVTLSCEQNLNHDAMYWYRQDPGQGLRLIYYSQIVNDFQKGDIAEGYSVSREKKESFPLTVTSAQKNPTAFYLCASSRGDYSNQPQHFGDGTRLSIL.

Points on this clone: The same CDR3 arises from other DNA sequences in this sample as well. In DNA form, the CDR3 reads TGCGCCAGCAGCTTAGGCGGGGAAAAACTGTTTTTT. It yields the protein CASSLGGEKLFF. This chain joins TRBV5-1 and TRBJ1-4; unclear D gene. This CDR3 comprises 12 residues. Germline values: CDR1 SGHRS, CDR2 YFSETQ. V was shortened by 2 bases and J by 8 bases, with 7 bases between the two germline ends. Full variable domain (missing parts from reference TRBV5-1 and TRBJ1-4): KAGVTQTPRYLIKTRGQQVTLSCSPISGHRSVSWYQQTPGQGLQFLFEYFSETQRNKGNFPGRFSGRQFSNSRSEMNVSTLELGDSALYLCASSLGGEKLFFGSGTQLSVL.

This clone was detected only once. CDR3 coding DNA: TGTGCCAGCAGCGCCCGGGGGGGGGCCTCCACAGATACGCAGTATTTT. Its translation: CASSARGGASTDTQYF. The chain is built from TRBV9 and TRBJ2-3, with TRBD2 matching 8 bases. The V gene end was trimmed by 3 bases and the J gene end by 2 bases; junction bases not matched to a gene: 8. The germline V gene encodes CDR1 SGDLS and CDR2 YYNGEE. The CDR3 totals 16 residues. Variable domain in full (rest from reference TRBV9 and TRBJ2-3): DSGVTQTPKHLITATGQRVTLRCSPRSGDLSVYWYQQSLDQGLQFLIQYYNGEERAKGNILERFSAQQFPDLHSELNLSSLELGDSALYFCASSARGGASTDTQYFGPGTRLTVL.

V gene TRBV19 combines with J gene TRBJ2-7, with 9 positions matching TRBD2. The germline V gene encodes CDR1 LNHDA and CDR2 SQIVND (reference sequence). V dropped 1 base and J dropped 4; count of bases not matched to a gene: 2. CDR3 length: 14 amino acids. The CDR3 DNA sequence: TGTGCCAGTAGTATAGGGACTAGCGTTTACGAGCAGTACTTC. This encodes CASSIGTSVYEQYF.

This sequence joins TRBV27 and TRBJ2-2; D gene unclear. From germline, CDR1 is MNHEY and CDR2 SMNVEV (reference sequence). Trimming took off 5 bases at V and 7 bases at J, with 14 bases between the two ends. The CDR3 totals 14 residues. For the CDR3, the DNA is TGTGCCAGCAGTCCCCTCCAGGTGGGCGGGGAGCTGTTTTTT. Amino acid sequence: CASSPLQVGGELFF.

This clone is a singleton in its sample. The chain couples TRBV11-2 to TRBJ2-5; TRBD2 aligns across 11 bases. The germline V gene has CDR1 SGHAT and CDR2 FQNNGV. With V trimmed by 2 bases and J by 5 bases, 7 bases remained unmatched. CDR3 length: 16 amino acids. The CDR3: CASSLSRLAGPETQYF. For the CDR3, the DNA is TGTGCCAGCAGCTTAAGTCGACTAGCGGGACCCGAGACCCAGTACTTC. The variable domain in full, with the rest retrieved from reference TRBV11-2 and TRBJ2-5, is EAGVAQSPRYKIIEKRQSVAFWCNPISGHATLYWYQQILGQGPKLLIQFQNNGVVDDSQLPKDRFSAERLKGVDSTLKIQPAKLEDSAVYLCASSLSRLAGPETQYFGPGTRLLVL.

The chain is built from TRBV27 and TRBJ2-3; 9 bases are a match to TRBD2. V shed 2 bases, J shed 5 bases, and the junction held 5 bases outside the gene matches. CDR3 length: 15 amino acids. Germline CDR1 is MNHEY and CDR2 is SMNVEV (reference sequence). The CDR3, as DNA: TGTGCCAGCAGTTTAATGGCGGGGGGGGTAGATACGCAGTATTTT. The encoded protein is CASSLMAGGVDTQYF.

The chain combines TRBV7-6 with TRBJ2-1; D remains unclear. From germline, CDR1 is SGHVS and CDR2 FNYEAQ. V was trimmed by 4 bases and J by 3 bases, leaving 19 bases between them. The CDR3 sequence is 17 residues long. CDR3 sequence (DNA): TGTGCCAGCAGCTCACCGAATGGGTGGGTAATCTACAATGAGCAGTTCTTC. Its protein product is CASSSPNGWVIYNEQFF.

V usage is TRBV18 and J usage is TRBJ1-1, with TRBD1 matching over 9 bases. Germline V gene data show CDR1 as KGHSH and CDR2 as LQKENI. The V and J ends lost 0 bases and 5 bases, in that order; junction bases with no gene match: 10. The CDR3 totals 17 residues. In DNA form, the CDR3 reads TGTGCCAGCTCACCACCGAAAGTCGGGACAGGGTGGACTGAAGCTTTCTTT. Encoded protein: CASSPPKVGTGWTEAFF.